The 18 T cell receptor beta chains below come from one sample, sequenced in a study of blood T cell repertoires in COVID-19. Clones were read by immunoSEQ multiplex PCR, and TCRdb kept only the in-frame ones, dropping some. The repertoire has approximately 290,000 clones, over 75% of them found once; the top ten carry around 4.5%. Sequenced input: PBMCs or T cells enriched from blood (not recorded which). The receptors come from a woman aged 25 to 45 who had recovered from COVID-19.

There are a few counts of this clone. This rearrangement joins TRBV5-1 to TRBJ1-1; 7 bases agree with TRBD1. J gave up 8 bases and V 5 bases, and 6 bases lay outside the gene matches. This CDR3 has 12 residues. CDR1 and CDR2 (germline): SGHRS, YFSETQ. In DNA form, the CDR3 reads TGCGCCAGCAGAAGGGACAGTTTCGAAGCTTTCTTT. It translates to CASRRDSFEAFF. The whole variable domain, remainder taken from reference TRBV5-1 and TRBJ1-1, is KAGVTQTPRYLIKTRGQQVTLSCSPISGHRSVSWYQQTPGQGLQFLFEYFSETQRNKGNFPGRFSGRQFSNSRSEMNVSTLELGDSALYLCASRRDSFEAFFGQGTRLTVV.

The chain links TRBV30 to TRBJ1-1; D remains ambiguous. V was cut by 2 bases and J by 0 bases, with 7 bases left in between. Per the germline V gene, CDR1 is GTSNPN and CDR2 is SVGIG (reference sequence). The CDR3 loop spans 13 amino acids. CDR3 region: CAWSTVMNTEAFF. In DNA, the CDR3 is TGTGCCTGGAGTACAGTAATGAACACTGAAGCTTTCTTT.

The rearrangement links TRBV9 to TRBJ2-3; no firm D call. The CDR3 loop spans 13 amino acids. Per the germline V gene, CDR1 is SGDLS and CDR2 is YYNGEE. Between the trimmed V and J ends, which lost 0 bases and 2 bases, there was a span of 4 bases. The CDR3 region has the DNA TGTGCCAGCAGCGTAGCTAACACAGATACGCAGTATTTT. It is translated as CASSVANTDTQYF.

The rearrangement uses TRBV27 and TRBJ2-1; no firm D call. V gave up 5 bases and J gave up 0 bases, with 11 bases separating them. The CDR3 runs 15 residues. Germline-derived CDR1 and CDR2 are MNHEY and SMNVEV (reference sequence). CDR3 coding DNA: TGTGCCAGCAGTACCCATACAAGCTCCTACAATGAGCAGTTCTTC. This encodes CASSTHTSSYNEQFF.

Only one count was recorded for this clone. The V and J genes are TRBV28 and TRBJ2-5; 10 bases are a match to TRBD2. The CDR3 length is 16 residues. Germline lookup yields CDR1 MDHEN and CDR2 SYDVKM. The trim removed 3 bases at V and 4 bases at J, leaving 8 bases unmatched. CDR3 region: CASSLASGSGGETQYF. The DNA for the CDR3 is TGTGCCAGCAGTTTGGCTAGCGGGAGCGGTGGAGAGACCCAGTACTTC.

This clone has only a few counts. J is TRBJ2-7 and V is TRBV5-1, with TRBD2 matching over 11 bases. Unmatched junction bases numbered 0, after V lost 2 bases and J lost 2 bases. This CDR3 is built from 14 residues. Germline CDR1 SGHRS, CDR2 YFSETQ. CDR3 protein: CASSFSGGAYEQYF. The CDR3 DNA reads TGCGCCAGCAGCTTTAGCGGGGGGGCCTACGAGCAGTACTTC.

This sequence joins TRBV2 and TRBJ2-3, with D perhaps matching TRBD1 (5 bases). This CDR3 is 14 amino acids long. V lost 6 bases and J 6 bases, leaving 16 bases between the germline ends. CDR1 is SNHLY, CDR2 FYNNEI, per germline. The CDR3 nucleotides read TGTGCCAGCAGCCAGCAGGGCCAATGGGATACGCAGTATTTT. Its protein is CASSQQGQWDTQYF.

The CDR3 DNA reads as TGTGCCAGCAGCTTAACGGGGAGCACTGAAGCTTTCTTT. This translates into CASSLTGSTEAFF. V gene TRBV7-3 combines with J gene TRBJ1-1; D gene ambiguous. Trimming stripped 0 bases from V and 4 bases from J, with 6 bases between. Germline V gives CDR1 SGHTA, CDR2 FQGTGA. The CDR3 runs to 13 residues.

V usage is TRBV5-1 and J usage is TRBJ1-1; no firm D call. Germline values: CDR1 SGHRS, CDR2 YFSETQ. This CDR3 contains 13 residues. Trimming removed 0 bases at V and 6 bases at J, with 9 bases between. In nucleotides, the CDR3 is TGCGCCAGCAGCTTGGCGTTGTCTTCTGAAGCTTTCTTT. Translating it yields CASSLALSSEAFF.

CDR3 loop: CASSLGPQGYRDNEQFF. Here the CDR3 DNA reads TGCGCCAGCAGCTTGGGCCCCCAGGGGTATCGAGACAATGAGCAGTTCTTC. This rearrangement joins TRBV5-1 to TRBJ2-1; weak D call: TRBD1 (6 bases). V lost 0 bases and J 5 bases, leaving 18 bases between the germline ends. CDR1 SGHRS and CDR2 YFSETQ come from the germline V gene. The CDR3 loop spans 17 amino acids.

The J gene is TRBJ2-3, the V gene TRBV27; D is unclear. Germline V gives CDR1 MNHEY, CDR2 SMNVEV (reference sequence). The length of the CDR3 is 14 residues. V lost 6 bases, J lost 0 bases, and 10 bases lay in between. The CDR3 loop reads CASSLETSTDTQYF. For the CDR3, the DNA is TGTGCCAGCAGCCTAGAAACTAGCACAGATACGCAGTATTTT.

The V and J genes are TRBV10-2 and TRBJ2-1; D might be TRBD1 (6 bases). Trimming removed 5 bases from V and 5 bases from J, with 13 bases in between. The CDR3 consists of 14 residues. The V gene's germline CDR1 is WSHSY and CDR2 SAAADI. The CDR3 loop reads CASSLRTENNEQFF. The DNA of the CDR3 is TGCGCCAGCAGTCTGAGGACAGAGAACAATGAGCAGTTCTTC.

The rearrangement links TRBV18 to TRBJ2-1; D might be TRBD2 (5 bases). From germline, CDR1 is KGHSH and CDR2 LQKENI. The V end was cut by 1 base, the J end by 2 bases, with 9 bases between. CDR3 size: 15 residues. The CDR3 reads CASSPRGLPYNEQFF. For the CDR3, the DNA is TGTGCCAGCTCACCACGCGGGCTCCCCTACAATGAGCAGTTCTTC. Full variable domain (missing parts from reference TRBV18 and TRBJ2-1): NAGVMQNPRHLVRRRGQEARLRCSPMKGHSHVYWYRQLPEEGLKFMVYLQKENIIDESGMPKERFSAEFPKEGPSILRIQQVVRGDSAAYFCASSPRGLPYNEQFFGPGTRLTVL.

This chain uses TRBV27 with TRBJ2-4; D is perhaps TRBD1 (6 bases). Trimming pared 6 bases from V and 4 bases from J, leaving 22 bases between. This CDR3 spans 17 amino acids. Germline CDR1 MNHEY, CDR2 SMNVEV (reference sequence). Here the CDR3 DNA reads TGTGCCAGCAGCCTATTGAGGCATGGGGGCTCTAAAAACATTCAGTACTTC. This encodes CASSLLRHGGSKNIQYF.

This clone was seen a single time. This chain links TRBV18 with TRBJ1-1, with D possibly being TRBD1 (6 bases). This CDR3 region has 15 residues. Germline V CDR1 and CDR2: KGHSH, LQKENI. V lost 1 base and J lost 0, with 9 bases in between. The CDR3 DNA follows: TGTGCCAGCTCACCACAAGGGACATTGAACACTGAAGCTTTCTTT. It translates to CASSPQGTLNTEAFF.

This chain links TRBV28 with TRBJ2-7; D is perhaps TRBD1 (5 bases). V shed 5 bases and J shed 3 bases, with 14 bases lying between them. CDR3 size: 14 residues. The germline V gene has CDR1 MDHEN and CDR2 SYDVKM. For the CDR3, the DNA is TGTGCCAGCAGTCCCCAGGGTTGGTTCTACGAGCAGTACTTC. Protein: CASSPQGWFYEQYF.

The chain uses TRBV27 and TRBJ2-7; 9 bases agree with TRBD2. Germline-derived CDR1 and CDR2 are MNHEY and SMNVEV (reference sequence). There are 17 residues in the CDR3. The ends lost 0 bases at V and 0 bases at J; junction bases unmatched: 6. The chain's CDR3 is CASSLSGGLAPSYEQYF. The CDR3 coding sequence is TGTGCCAGCAGTTTATCGGGGGGACTAGCCCCCTCCTACGAGCAGTACTTC.

J is TRBJ1-6 and V is TRBV19; D is unclear. Germline-derived CDR1 and CDR2 are LNHDA and SQIVND (reference sequence). This CDR3 comprises 16 residues. The ends were cut back, 2 bases at V and 6 bases at J, with 14 bases in the middle. This CDR3 is CASSISETGSNSPLHF. The CDR3 DNA follows: TGTGCCAGTAGTATATCGGAAACCGGGTCTAATTCACCCCTCCACTTT.